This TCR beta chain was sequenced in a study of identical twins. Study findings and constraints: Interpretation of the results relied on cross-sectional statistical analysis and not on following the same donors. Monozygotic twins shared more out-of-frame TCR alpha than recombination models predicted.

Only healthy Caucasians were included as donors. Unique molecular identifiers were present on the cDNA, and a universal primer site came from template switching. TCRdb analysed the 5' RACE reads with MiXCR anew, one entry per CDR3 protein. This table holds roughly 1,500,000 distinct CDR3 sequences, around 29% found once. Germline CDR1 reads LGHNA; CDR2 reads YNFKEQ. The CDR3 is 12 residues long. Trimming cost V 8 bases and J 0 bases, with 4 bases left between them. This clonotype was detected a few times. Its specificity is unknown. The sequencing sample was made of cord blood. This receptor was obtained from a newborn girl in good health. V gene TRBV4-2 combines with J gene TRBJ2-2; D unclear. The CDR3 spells CASLANTGELFF. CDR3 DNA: TGTGCCAGCTTAGCGAACACCGGGGAGCTGTTTTTT.